The rows below give T cell receptor beta chains drawn from one sample of a study of breast tumors, draining lymph nodes, adjacent tissues. TCRdb called the multiplex PCR reads again in MiXCR, with one record for every CDR3 protein. The sample lists around 130,000 distinct CDR3 sequences, less than 25% occurring once. Sequenced material: axillary lymph node tissue. Receptors were obtained from a female donor with breast cancer. Some clones in this sample may be carry-over from other donors' samples. Each CDR3 is given with its conserved first and last residue. D genes are given only for firm matches. Size values are once, few and many counts, or a class for expanded clones, and some rows have none.

.	TRBV19	TRBD1	TRBJ1-5	CASMTGLNQPQHF	TGTGCCAGCATGACAGGGCTCAATCAGCCCCAGCATTTT
many	TRBV28	.	TRBJ1-2	CASETGTYGYTF	TGTGCCAGCGAGACAGGAACCTATGGCTACACCTTC
.	TRBV28	TRBD2	TRBJ2-2	CASTLPGLSNTGELFF	TGTGCCAGCACCCTACCGGGACTATCAAACACCGGGGAGCTGTTTTTT
many	TRBV20-1	TRBD2	TRBJ2-5	CSASIPLAGGETQYF	TGCAGTGCCTCAATCCCCCTAGCGGGGGGGGAGACCCAGTACTTC
many	TRBV2	.	TRBJ2-1	CASRWGLNEQFF	TGTGCCAGCAGATGGGGTCTAAATGAGCAGTTCTTC
many	TRBV3-1	TRBD1	TRBJ2-2	CASTWTGGTGELFF	TGTGCCAGCACATGGACAGGGGGCACCGGGGAGCTGTTTTTT
many	TRBV5-1	TRBD1	TRBJ1-2	CARKWTGRGLWYGYTF	TGCGCCAGAAAATGGACGGGCAGGGGGCTATGGTATGGCTACACCTTC
many	TRBV3-1	.	TRBJ2-5	CASSFRLTTTQYF	TGTGCCAGCAGCTTCCGATTGACGACAACCCAGTACTTC
many	TRBV27	TRBD2	TRBJ2-7	CASSLTASGNYEQYF	TGTGCCAGCAGTTTAACGGCTAGCGGAAACTACGAGCAGTACTTC
many	TRBV6-2/TRBV6-3	.	TRBJ2-1	CASTTRNEQFF	TGTGCCAGCACCACGAGGAATGAGCAGTTCTTC
many	TRBV2	TRBD1	TRBJ1-6	CASSVQGLVDSPLHF	TGTGCCAGCAGTGTACAGGGGCTTGTGGATTCACCCCTCCACTTT
many	TRBV20-1	.	TRBJ1-2	CSARSSTGGYGYTF	TGCAGTGCTAGATCCTCGACGGGAGGCTATGGCTACACCTTC
many	TRBV12-3/TRBV12-4	TRBD1	TRBJ1-5	CASSSTGGEFNQPQHF	TGTGCCAGCAGTTCAACAGGGGGCGAGTTCAATCAGCCCCAGCATTTT
many	TRBV5-1	.	TRBJ2-7	CASSLLAASNSYEQYF	TGCGCCAGCAGCTTGTTAGCGGCATCTAATTCCTACGAGCAGTACTTC
many	TRBV27	.	TRBJ2-2	CASRPGTRNTGELFF	TGTGCCAGCAGGCCAGGGACAAGGAACACCGGGGAGCTGTTTTTT
.	TRBV5-6	TRBD2	TRBJ2-3	CASSLWGLGGTDTQYF	TGTGCCAGCAGCCTGTGGGGTCTGGGAGGGACAGATACGCAGTATTTT
.	TRBV28	.	TRBJ1-2	CASSRGGGSNYGYTF	TGTGCCAGCAGTCGGGGGGGGGGTTCCAACTATGGCTACACCTTC
many	TRBV20-1	.	TRBJ2-7	CSAGRDGYEQYF	TGCAGTGCTGGGCGGGACGGGTACGAGCAGTACTTC
many	TRBV4-2	TRBD2	TRBJ2-1	CASSHRLAGSVYNEQFF	TGTGCCAGCAGCCATCGACTAGCGGGATCGGTCTACAATGAGCAGTTCTTC
many	TRBV20-1	TRBD2	TRBJ2-3	CSASSGRPDTQYF	TGCAGTGCGTCGAGCGGGAGGCCAGATACGCAGTATTTT
many	TRBV24-1	TRBD1	TRBJ2-1	CATSDRDRVHEQFF	TGTGCCACCAGTGATCGGGACAGGGTTCATGAGCAGTTCTTC
many	TRBV2	TRBD2	TRBJ2-5	CASSVRLAAFQETQYF	TGTGCCAGCAGCGTTCGACTAGCGGCCTTTCAAGAGACCCAGTACTTC
few	TRBV7-9	.	TRBJ2-5	CASSLPATASSKETQYF	TGTGCCAGCAGCCTCCCCGCGACAGCGTCCTCGAAAGAGACCCAGTACTTC
.	TRBV6-6	.	TRBJ2-7	CASISTGRGTYEQYF	TGTGCCAGCATTTCGACAGGGAGGGGGACCTACGAGCAGTACTTC
many	TRBV3-1	.	TRBJ2-5	CASSPGRILETQYF	TGTGCCAGCAGCCCGGGACGGATCCTAGAGACCCAGTACTTC